This T cell receptor beta chain emerged from a study of T cell clonality in common variable immunodeficiency. This clone was seen many times. Its antigen is not known. The read halts 3 residues ahead of the CDR3 end, with the missing end drawn from the germline J gene. Whole-study findings and limits: CVID patient heterogeneity limited repertoire-clinical complication correlations. CVID subjects had higher TCRbeta clonality than healthy controls, most marked in about a third. What drives increased CVID clonality needs T cell subpopulation sequencing.

The CDR3 sequence is 14 residues long. Trimming took off 5 bases at V and 2 bases at J, with 10 bases between the two ends. From germline, CDR1 is MDHEN and CDR2 SYDVKM. Clones were read by immunoSEQ multiplex PCR, and TCRdb kept only the in-frame ones, dropping some. There are tens of thousands of clones in the sample, none observed a single time. This sequence originates from a person aged 18 to 70 in good health. The chain is built from TRBV28 and TRBJ2-4; D gene ambiguous. The specimen was peripheral blood mononuclear cells. CDR3 DNA, as far as it was read: TGTGCCAGCAGTCAAGGCGGTTCCAAAAACATT. Amino acids: CASSQGGSKNI. The full CDR3 sequence reads CASSQGGSKNIQYF.